This TCR beta chain was retrieved from a study of CD8 T cells in Susac syndrome. With random hexamers, roughly 0.45 to 1 ug RNA was reverse transcribed. The CDR3 of TCR beta was amplified by immunoSEQ multiplex PCR across 54 Vbeta and 13 Jbeta. TCRdb reprocessed the immunoSEQ multiplex PCR reads with MiXCR, giving one entry per CDR3 protein. The sample has a few hundred thousand distinct CDR3 sequences, 95% seen once. The sequenced target, TCR beta, came from blood CD8+ and CD4+ T cells. Included as multiple sclerosis controls were treatment-naive patients who had stable or active relapsing-remitting disease. TEMRA cells were FACS-enriched and CD8+ and CD4+ T cells negatively isolated. The TCR comes from a human donor with multiple sclerosis. Sequenced material: CD4+ T cells from PBMCs.

CDR3 sequence (DNA): TGTGCCAGCAGTTTGCTTCTGTTCACAGATACGCAGTATTTT. It yields the protein CASSLLLFTDTQYF. The chain uses TRBV12-3 or TRBV12-4 and TRBJ2-3; D gene unclear. The CDR3 contains 14 residues. V was shortened by 3 bases and J by 2 bases, with 9 bases between the two germline ends.